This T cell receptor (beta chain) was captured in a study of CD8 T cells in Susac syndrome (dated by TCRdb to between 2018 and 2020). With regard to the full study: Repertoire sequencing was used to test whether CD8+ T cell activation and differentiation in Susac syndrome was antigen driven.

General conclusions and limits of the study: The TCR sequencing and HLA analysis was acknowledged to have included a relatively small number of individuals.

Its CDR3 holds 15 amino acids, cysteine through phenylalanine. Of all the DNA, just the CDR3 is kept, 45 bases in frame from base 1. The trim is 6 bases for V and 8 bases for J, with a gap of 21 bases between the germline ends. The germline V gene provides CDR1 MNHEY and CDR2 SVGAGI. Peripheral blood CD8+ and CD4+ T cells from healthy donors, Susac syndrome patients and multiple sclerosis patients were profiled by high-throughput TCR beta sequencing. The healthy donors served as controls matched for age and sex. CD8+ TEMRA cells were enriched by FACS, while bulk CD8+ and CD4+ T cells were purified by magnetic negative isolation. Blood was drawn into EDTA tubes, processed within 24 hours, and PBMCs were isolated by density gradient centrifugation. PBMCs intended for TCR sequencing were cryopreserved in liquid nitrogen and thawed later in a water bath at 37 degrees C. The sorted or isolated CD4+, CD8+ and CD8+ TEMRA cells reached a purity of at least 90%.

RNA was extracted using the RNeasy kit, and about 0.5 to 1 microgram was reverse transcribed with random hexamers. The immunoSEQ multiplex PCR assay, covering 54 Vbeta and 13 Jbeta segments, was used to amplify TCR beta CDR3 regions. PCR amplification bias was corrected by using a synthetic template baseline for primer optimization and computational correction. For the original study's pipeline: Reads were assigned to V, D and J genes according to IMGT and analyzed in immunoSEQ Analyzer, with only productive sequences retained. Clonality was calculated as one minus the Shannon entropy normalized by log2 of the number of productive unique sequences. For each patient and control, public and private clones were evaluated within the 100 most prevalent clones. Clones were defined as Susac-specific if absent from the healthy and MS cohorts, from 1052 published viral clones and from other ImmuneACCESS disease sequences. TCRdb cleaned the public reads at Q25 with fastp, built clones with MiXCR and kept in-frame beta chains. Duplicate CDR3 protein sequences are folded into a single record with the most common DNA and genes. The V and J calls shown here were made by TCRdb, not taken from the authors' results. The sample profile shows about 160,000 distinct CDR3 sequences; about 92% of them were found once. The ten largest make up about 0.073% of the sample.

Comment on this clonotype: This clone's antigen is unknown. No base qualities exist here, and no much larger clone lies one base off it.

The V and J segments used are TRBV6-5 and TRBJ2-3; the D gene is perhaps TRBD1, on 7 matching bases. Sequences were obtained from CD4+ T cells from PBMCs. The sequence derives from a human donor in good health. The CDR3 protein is CASRIDRDPRGTQYF. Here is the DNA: TGTGCCAGCAGAATCGACAGGGACCCGCGGGGTACGCAGTATTTT.